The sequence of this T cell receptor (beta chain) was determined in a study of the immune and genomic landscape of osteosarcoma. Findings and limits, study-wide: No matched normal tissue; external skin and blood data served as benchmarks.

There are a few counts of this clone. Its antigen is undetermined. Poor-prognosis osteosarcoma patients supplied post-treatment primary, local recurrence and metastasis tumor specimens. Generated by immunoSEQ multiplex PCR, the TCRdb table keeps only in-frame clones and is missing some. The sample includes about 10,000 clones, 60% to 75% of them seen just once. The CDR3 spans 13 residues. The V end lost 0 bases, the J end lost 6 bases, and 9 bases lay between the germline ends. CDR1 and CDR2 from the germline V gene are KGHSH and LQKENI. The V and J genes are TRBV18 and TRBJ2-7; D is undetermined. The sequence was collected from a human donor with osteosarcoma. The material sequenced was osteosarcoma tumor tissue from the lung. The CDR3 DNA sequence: TGTGCCAGCTCACCACCGACCATACCCGAGCAGTACTTC. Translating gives CASSPPTIPEQYF.